This T cell receptor beta chain derives from a study of identical twins. Study-wide results and limits: The analysis was cross-sectional rather than longitudinal within donors. There was more out-of-frame TCR alpha sharing in monozygotic twins than models estimated.

Notes on this clonotype: Its specificity is not known.

MiXCR, run by TCRdb on the 5' RACE reads, gives a single entry per CDR3 protein. Among some 1,600,000 distinct CDR3 sequences, about 32% were seen once, and the ten largest hold under 0.35%. The ends were cut back, 1 base at V and 0 bases at J, with 5 bases in the middle. Per the germline V gene, CDR1 is KGHDR and CDR2 is SFDVKD. The CDR3 contains 14 residues. The specimen was cord blood. The sequence derives from a newborn girl in good health. This chain uses TRBV24-1 with TRBJ1-2; D uncertain. The CDR3 region is CATSDFDTNYGYTF. The CDR3 DNA sequence: TGTGCCACCAGTGATTTCGACACTAACTATGGCTACACCTTC.